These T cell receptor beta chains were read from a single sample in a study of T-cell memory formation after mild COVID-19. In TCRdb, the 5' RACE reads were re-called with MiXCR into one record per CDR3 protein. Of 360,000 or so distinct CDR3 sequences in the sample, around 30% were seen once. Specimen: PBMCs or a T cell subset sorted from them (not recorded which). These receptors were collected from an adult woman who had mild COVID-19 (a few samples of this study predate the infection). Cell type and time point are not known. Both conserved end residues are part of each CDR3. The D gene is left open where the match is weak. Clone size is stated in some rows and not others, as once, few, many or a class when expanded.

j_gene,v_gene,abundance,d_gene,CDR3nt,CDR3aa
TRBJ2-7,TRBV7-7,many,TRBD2,TGTGCTAGCAGCTTGGCGGGACTAGCTACCGAGCAGTACTTC,CASSLAGLATEQYF
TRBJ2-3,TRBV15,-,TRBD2,TGTGCCACCAGCAGATCCCCGGGACTAGCGGGAGAGTGGGGTACAGATACGCAGTATTTT,CATSRSPGLAGEWGTDTQYF
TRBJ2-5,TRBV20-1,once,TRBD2,TGCAGTGCCCTGAGGGCCAGCGGGATGGAAGAGACCCAGTACTTC,CSALRASGMEETQYF
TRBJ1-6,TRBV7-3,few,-,TGTGCCAGCAGCTTGCAGGGGCGGGACTCACCCCTCCACTTT,CASSLQGRDSPLHF
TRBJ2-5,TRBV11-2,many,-,TGTGCCAGCAGCTTAGAAGAAGAGACCCAGTACTTC,CASSLEEETQYF
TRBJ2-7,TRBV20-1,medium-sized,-,TGCAGTGCTGAAAGGGACACAAACTCCTACGAGCAGTACTTC,CSAERDTNSYEQYF
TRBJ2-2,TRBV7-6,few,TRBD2,TGTGCCAGCAGAGCTCTAGCGGGGGGTACCGGGGAGCTGTTTTTT,CASRALAGGTGELFF
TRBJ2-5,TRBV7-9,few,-,TGTGCCAGCAGCTCCTCGTTGAGGGAGACCCAGTACTTC,CASSSSLRETQYF
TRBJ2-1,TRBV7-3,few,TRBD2,TGTGCCAGCAGCTTATCCGGACTAGCGGGAGTTCCTGAGCAGTTCTTC,CASSLSGLAGVPEQFF
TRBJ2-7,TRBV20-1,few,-,TGCAGTGCCAACGGTGGAGCCTACGAGCAGTACTTC,CSANGGAYEQYF
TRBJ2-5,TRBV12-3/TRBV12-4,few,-,TGTGCCAGCAAAGAGGGCCAAGAGACCCAGTACTTC,CASKEGQETQYF
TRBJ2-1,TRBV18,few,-,TGTGCCAGCTCACCCGGACGCAACAATGAGCAGTTCTTC,CASSPGRNNEQFF
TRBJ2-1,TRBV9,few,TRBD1,TGTGCCAGCAGCGTGTCGGGACAGGGCTACAATGAGCAGTTCTTC,CASSVSGQGYNEQFF
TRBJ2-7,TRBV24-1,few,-,TGTGCCACCAGTGATGGTGCCGGGGACGAGCAGTACTTC,CATSDGAGDEQYF
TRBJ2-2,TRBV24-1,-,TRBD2,TGTGCCACCAGTGATCACGGGCCTAGCGGGAGAAGGACCGGGGAGCTGTTTTTT,CATSDHGPSGRRTGELFF
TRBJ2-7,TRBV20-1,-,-,TGCAGTGCTAGTCGGGTCGACCGTCCCGGAGGGTACGAGCAGTACTTC,CSASRVDRPGGYEQYF
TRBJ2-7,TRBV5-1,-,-,TGCGCCAGCAGCTCAACAACGGGGGCGGTGCGTAGTGAGCAGTACTTC,CASSSTTGAVRSEQYF
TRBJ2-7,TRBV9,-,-,TGTGCCAGCAGCAGAGACAGCGCCTACGAGCAGTACTTC,CASSRDSAYEQYF
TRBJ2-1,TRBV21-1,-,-,TGTGCCAGCAGCAAAAAAAGACTGTCGACGTACAATGAGCAGTTCTTC,CASSKKRLSTYNEQFF
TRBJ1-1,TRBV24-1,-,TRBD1,TGTGCCACGACTACAGGGGGGAGCACTGAAGCTTTCTTT,CATTTGGSTEAFF
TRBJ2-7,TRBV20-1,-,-,TGCAGTGCTAGACCGCCAAGGGATAGCTCCTACGAGCAGTACTTC,CSARPPRDSSYEQYF
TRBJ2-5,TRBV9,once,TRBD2,TGTGCCAGCAGCCCCCGACTAGCGGGAGTTCCGTACCAAGAGACCCAGTACTTC,CASSPRLAGVPYQETQYF
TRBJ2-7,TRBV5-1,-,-,TGCGCCAGCAGCCCGAGGGCAGCCCACTACGAGCAGTACTTC,CASSPRAAHYEQYF